This TCR beta chain was sequenced in a study of T cell changes during pregnancy in multiple sclerosis. The method was immunoSEQ multiplex PCR; TCRdb's version includes in-frame clones alone and lacks a portion of them. The repertoire holds around 5,400 clones, with more than 75% as singletons. Germline CDR1 is LGHNA and CDR2 is YSLEER. This CDR3 has 15 amino acids. Trimming left V 0 bases short and J 4 bases short, with 12 bases between. This sequence originates from a female donor in good health, enrolled as a control in a pregnancy study. The rearrangement links TRBV4-3 to TRBJ1-1; D may be TRBD1 (6 bases). Material: CD8+ T cells from peripheral blood mononuclear cells, obtained in the second trimester of pregnancy. Written as DNA, the CDR3 is TGCGCCAGCAGCCAAGATCCCGCAGGGGCCACTGAAGCTTTCTTT. Encoded protein: CASSQDPAGATEAFF.